The sequence of this T cell receptor (beta chain) was determined in a study of blood T cell repertoires in COVID-19. Here immunoSEQ multiplex PCR was the method, and the copy in TCRdb shows in-frame clones only, minus some. This table holds roughly 260,000 clones, approximately 89% found once. This CDR3 has 14 residues. V was cut by 5 bases and J by 6 bases, with 17 bases left in between. The germline V gene has CDR1 LNHDA and CDR2 SQIVND (reference sequence). This TCR derives from a woman aged 50 to 60 with acute or convalescent COVID-19. What was sequenced was peripheral blood. The rearrangement links TRBV19 to TRBJ2-7, with a weak D call TRBD2 (5 bases). CDR3 protein: CASSPSAGWGEQYF. The CDR3, as DNA: TGTGCCAGTAGTCCCAGTGCGGGCTGGGGCGAGCAGTACTTC.